This T cell receptor (beta chain) was sequenced for a study of cytomegalovirus exposure and HLA in healthy donors. Comment on this clone: Its specificity is unknown.

Study-wide results and limits: Later analysis showed most CMV-associated TCR beta chains appearing HLA-restricted. A link between a missense DCLRE1C variant and TCR beta V- and J-gene trimming emerged from a later analysis. A reported reduction in N-insertions relative to the roughly 710-donor mean was seen in an Asian-associated ancestry cluster in a later analysis.

The CDR3 has 14 amino acids. V lost 2 bases and J 2 bases, leaving 10 bases between the germline ends. Looked up from germline, CDR1 is SGHNT and CDR2 is YENEEA. Primers included in the PCR were 60 Vbeta and 13 Jbeta primers. Libraries were prepared by immunoSEQ multiplex PCR; TCRdb keeps only in-frame clonotypes and omits some of them. The sample has around 150,000 clones; approximately 80% are singletons. This rearrangement joins TRBV11-3 to TRBJ2-7; D remains ambiguous. Sequenced: PBMCs. This clonotype was sampled from a woman in her forties or fifties in good health and CMV-seronegative. CDR3 in amino acids: CASSLNDNPYEQYF. Written as DNA, the CDR3 is TGTGCCAGCAGCTTAAACGACAATCCCTACGAGCAGTACTTC.